The clone carrying this T cell receptor (beta chain) has ten or more counts. Its target is unknown. The sample is drawn from a study of blood T cells in healthy people across ages. Study-wide results and limits: There were more naive CD4+ cells and higher diversity in long-lived donors than in aged donors.

Using a J-beta primer mix together with a sample-barcoded 5' primer, a second PCR was run for roughly 6 to 11 cycles. The template-switch adaptor, which had 12 random nucleotides, put a tag on each cDNA molecule. TCRdb processed the 5' RACE reads anew with MiXCR; each CDR3 protein has one entry. The profile shows around 1,700,000 distinct CDR3 sequences, under 30% of them singletons. Each sample provided at least 5 micrograms of extracted total RNA. The TCR originated in a woman in her 30s in good health. The specimen was blood.

The CDR3 DNA follows: TGTGCCAGCAGCCAAAGACGGTTCTACGAGCAGTACTTC. Translated, it gives CASSQRRFYEQYF. The chain couples TRBV14 to TRBJ2-7; no definite D call. Trimming removed 2 bases at V and 3 bases at J, with 8 bases between. Germline V gives CDR1 SGHDN, CDR2 FVKESK. The CDR3 has 13 amino acids.